This is a list of T cell receptor beta chains from one sample in a study of read filtering for tumor transcriptome and immune sequencing. TCRdb reanalysed the reads using MiXCR and keeps one entry per CDR3 protein. The sample holds approximately 60,000 distinct CDR3 sequences; roughly 19% are singletons and the top ten take approximately 17%. Material for sequencing was a population of CD138-negative cells sorted from bone marrow. These receptor sequences come from a donor aged 40 or over with multiple myeloma. CDR3s include the opening cysteine and the closing phenylalanine or tryptophan. The order of the fields is J gene, clone size, D gene, V gene, CDR3 protein, CDR3 DNA. A D gene is named only where the DNA matches it firmly. Size is omitted from some rows. Given values are once, few, many or a class for expanded clones.

>TRBJ1-5|many|-|TRBV3-1
CASSARTRNQPQHF
TGTGCCAGCAGCGCGCGGACACGTAATCAGCCCCAGCATTTT
>TRBJ2-1|-|-|TRBV6-1
CASSEVLGAPREQFF
TGTGCCAGCAGTGAAGTCTTGGGCGCTCCTCGGGAGCAGTTCTTC
>TRBJ2-5|-|TRBD2|TRBV2
CASRARGGMKTQYF
TGTGCCAGCAGAGCCCGCGGGGGGATGAAGACCCAGTACTTC
>TRBJ1-2|few|TRBD1|TRBV20-1
CSARRQGVNYGYTF
TGCAGTGCTAGACGTCAGGGGGTTAACTATGGCTACACCTTC
>TRBJ2-5|many|-|TRBV29-1
CSVNRGETQYF
TGCAGCGTTAACCGGGGGGAGACCCAGTACTTC
>TRBJ2-7|many|TRBD2|TRBV6-1
CASSEGGLAGTYEQYF
TGTGCCAGCAGTGAGGGCGGACTAGCGGGGACCTACGAGCAGTACTTC
>TRBJ1-2|many|-|TRBV6-5
CASSYGTNYGYTF
TGTGCCAGCAGTTACGGTACTAACTATGGCTACACCTTC
>TRBJ2-1|hyperexpanded|-|TRBV28
CASSLWGVNEQFF
TGTGCCAGCAGTTTATGGGGTGTAAATGAGCAGTTCTTC
>TRBJ2-3|many|TRBD2|TRBV11-2
CASNLRAGIDTQYF
TGTGCCAGCAACCTCCGAGCGGGAATAGATACGCAGTATTTT
>TRBJ2-1|many|TRBD1|TRBV19
CASSMRGRFHNEQFF
TGTGCCAGTAGTATGAGGGGGCGTTTTCACAATGAGCAGTTCTTC
>TRBJ2-1|many|TRBD2|TRBV10-3
CAISDWTSGRVHEQFF
TGTGCCATCAGTGACTGGACTAGCGGGAGGGTCCATGAGCAGTTCTTC
>TRBJ2-1|many|-|TRBV27
CASSPSESSYNEQFF
TGTGCCAGCAGTCCTAGCGAAAGCTCCTACAATGAGCAGTTCTTC
>TRBJ2-5|once|-|TRBV27
CASSLVYPGGAGETQYF
TGTGCCAGCAGTTTGGTGTATCCGGGGGGCGCGGGGGAGACCCAGTACTTC
>TRBJ1-2|few|-|TRBV29-1
CSVEGGTSYGYTF
TGCAGCGTTGAAGGAGGGACATCCTATGGCTACACCTTC
>TRBJ2-5|many|TRBD2|TRBV20-1
CSARDSAAGDQETQYF
TGCAGTGCTAGAGATTCGGCAGCGGGAGATCAAGAGACCCAGTACTTC
>TRBJ2-1|many|-|TRBV19
CASSPPQVSYNEQFF
TGTGCCAGTAGCCCCCCTCAGGTCTCCTACAATGAGCAGTTCTTC
>TRBJ1-1|many|-|TRBV28
CASSRYEVAFF
TGTGCCAGCAGTCGTTATGAGGTAGCTTTCTTT
>TRBJ2-5|many|-|TRBV29-1
CSVYGGSQETQYF
TGCAGCGTTTACGGGGGAAGTCAAGAGACCCAGTACTTC
>TRBJ2-3|many|TRBD2|TRBV12-3/TRBV12-4
CASRPTSGSVDTQYF
TGTGCCAGCAGGCCGACTAGCGGGAGCGTAGATACGCAGTATTTT
>TRBJ2-1|many|-|TRBV6-1
CASRLRSYVEQFF
TGTGCCAGCAGGTTGCGGAGTTACGTTGAGCAGTTCTTC
>TRBJ1-2|many|-|TRBV20-1
CSGRTVYGYTF
TGCAGTGGCAGGACAGTCTATGGCTACACCTTC
>TRBJ2-6|-|-|TRBV4-1
CASSHELGGSGANVLTF
TGCGCCAGCAGCCATGAACTAGGGGGGTCTGGGGCCAACGTCCTGACTTTC
>TRBJ1-5|many|TRBD1|TRBV6-2/TRBV6-3
CASRPTGDLNQPQHF
TGTGCCAGCAGACCGACAGGGGACCTCAATCAGCCCCAGCATTTT
>TRBJ2-5|few|-|TRBV7-2
CVSSRNLLAGQGEGQRETQYF
TGTGTCAGCAGCCGTAACCTCCTAGCGGGACAGGGAGAGGGGCAAAGGGAGACCCAGTACTTC
>TRBJ2-3|many|-|TRBV6-1
CASSEGRGSSTQYF
TGTGCCAGCAGTGAAGGTCGTGGGTCCAGTACGCAGTATTTT
>TRBJ2-5|many|-|TRBV5-1
CASSPRPGETQYF
TGCGCCAGCAGCCCAAGGCCGGGGGAGACCCAGTACTTC
>TRBJ2-5|-|TRBD1|TRBV12-3/TRBV12-4
CASSLSNRGETQYF
TGTGCCAGCAGTTTATCTAACAGGGGAGAGACCCAGTACTTC
>TRBJ2-3|few|-|TRBV12-3/TRBV12-4
CASSLRSADTQYF
TGTGCCAGCAGTTTACGTTCGGCAGATACGCAGTATTTT
>TRBJ1-3|-|-|TRBV7-9
CATEALVENTIYF
TGTGCCACCGAGGCTCTTGTTGAAAACACCATATATTTT
>TRBJ2-2|-|TRBD2|TRBV6-5
CASSYSTSGPTGELFF
TGTGCCAGCAGTTACTCGACTAGCGGGCCAACCGGGGAGCTGTTTTTT
>TRBJ2-7|-|-|TRBV18
CASSPLADSYEQYF
TGTGCCAGCTCACCACTGGCAGATTCCTACGAGCAGTACTTC
>TRBJ2-1|many|-|TRBV10-3
CAIRGTTGPSSYNEQFF
TGTGCCATCAGAGGAACGACCGGACCGAGCTCCTACAATGAGCAGTTCTTC
>TRBJ2-1|-|-|TRBV28
CASLGRISYNEQFF
TGTGCCAGCTTGGGGCGTATTTCCTACAATGAGCAGTTCTTC
>TRBJ1-4|once|-|TRBV6-5
CGSSSYRVSTNGKLFF
TGTGGCAGCAGTTCGTACAGGGTTTCAACTAATGGAAAACTGTTTTTT
>TRBJ2-5|many|TRBD1|TRBV6-6
CASSHDGTGSETQYF
TGTGCCAGCAGCCACGACGGGACAGGGTCCGAGACCCAGTACTTC
>TRBJ2-7|many|TRBD1|TRBV28
CASSGIGTGASYEQYF
TGTGCCAGCAGCGGAATTGGGACAGGGGCATCCTACGAGCAGTACTTC
>TRBJ2-1|medium-sized|-|TRBV28
CASSRLYNEQFF
TGTGCCAGCAGCAGACTATACAATGAGCAGTTCTTC
>TRBJ2-5|many|-|TRBV18
CASSPQRVGETQYF
TGTGCCAGCTCACCACAGAGGGTCGGGGAGACCCAGTACTTC
>TRBJ1-5|few|-|TRBV20-1
CSARHRTLGGSNQPQHF
TGCAGTGCTCGCCACCGAACTCTCGGGGGTAGCAATCAGCCCCAGCATTTT
>TRBJ2-3|few|TRBD1|TRBV7-8
CASSLWTGQSDTQYF
TGTGCCAGCAGCTTATGGACAGGGCAATCAGATACGCAGTATTTT